A single sample gave rise to the 25 T cell receptor beta chains below, sequenced in a study of shared clonotypes between healthy human individuals. CD8 cells regarded as naive lacked CD45RO, were positively chosen for CCR7, and omitted terminally differentiated effector memory CD45RA+ cells. Sequencing was performed with immunoSEQ multiplex PCR; in TCRdb, only in-frame clones are kept and a portion is missing. The table includes approximately 1.9 million clones, about 94% detected once. The sample taken for sequencing was naive CD8+ T cells from PBMCs. The receptors were gathered from a young man in good health. Some clones in this sample may be carry-over from other donors' samples.

About this clone itself: The same CDR3 arises from other DNA sequences in this sample as well. The chain links TRBV27 to TRBJ2-1, with TRBD2 identical over 7 bases. The CDR3 covers 15 residues. Germline CDR1 is MNHEY and CDR2 is SMNVEV (reference sequence). Unmatched junction bases numbered 5, after V lost 6 bases and J lost 0 bases. The CDR3 DNA reads TGTGCCAGCAGCAGTGCGGGGGACTCCTACAATGAGCAGTTCTTC. Its protein is CASSSAGDSYNEQFF.

The chain combines TRBV7-5 with TRBJ2-7; TRBD2 was called by the table and not checked on the DNA. TRBV7-5 is annotated as a pseudogene. The CDR3 is made up of 14 amino acids. The CDR3 DNA reads TGTGTCAGAAGCTTAGTTAGCGGCTCCTACGAGCAGTACTTC. The encoded protein is CVRSLVSGSYEQYF.

About this clone itself: This sample includes further DNA sequences coding for the same CDR3. CDR3 region: CASSHSYEQYF. CDR3 nucleotide sequence: TGTGCCAGCAGCCATTCCTACGAGCAGTACTTC. The chain joins TRBV28 to TRBJ2-7; D unresolved. The V end lost 6 bases, the J end lost 1 base, and 4 bases lay between the germline ends. CDR1 is MDHEN and CDR2 is SYDVKM in the germline V gene. The CDR3 is made up of 11 amino acids.

Worth noting for this clone: Different DNA sequences within this sample yield the same CDR3. The chain joins TRBV6-6 to TRBJ1-5; 7 bases are a match to TRBD1. This CDR3 contains 15 residues. After removal of 5 bases from V and 0 bases from J, the junction contained 4 bases not matched to a gene. Per germline, CDR1 MNHNY and CDR2 SVGAGI (reference sequence). Written as DNA, the CDR3 is TGTGCCAGCAGTCCGGGACAGAATAGCAATCAGCCCCAGCATTTT. Translating it yields CASSPGQNSNQPQHF.

The chain is built from TRBV2 and TRBJ2-5, with D unclear. The J call may be mistaken, given a closer DNA end match to TRBJ2-7. The CDR3 loop spans 14 amino acids. CDR1 SNHLY and CDR2 FYNNEI come from the germline V gene. CDR3 loop: CASSERATDYEQYF. CDR3 DNA sequence: TGTGCCAGCAGTGAACGGGCCACAGACTACGAGCAGTACTTC.

The V gene is TRBV11-2, the J gene TRBJ2-7, with 10 bases fitting TRBD2. This CDR3 contains 15 residues. In germline, CDR1 is SGHAT, CDR2 FQNNGV. The J segment lost 4 bases and the V segment lost 2 bases, leaving 5 bases of the junction unmatched. CDR3 nucleotides: TGTGCCAGCAGCTTAAGCGGGAGGGCCGAGTACGAGCAGTACTTC. It codes for CASSLSGRAEYEQYF.

CDR3 protein: CASSANVADTQYF. CDR3 DNA sequence: TGTGCCAGCAGTGCAAATGTCGCAGATACGCAGTATTTT. The chain links TRBV6-4 to TRBJ2-3, with D unclear. Trimming shortened V by 4 bases and J by 4 bases, and 9 bases separated the two germline ends. This CDR3 has 13 amino acids. Germline V gives CDR1 MRHNA, CDR2 SNTAGT.

The chain joins TRBV7-6 to TRBJ2-2; either TRBD1 or TRBD2 may supply D (6 bases each). Trimming cost V 7 bases and J 3 bases, with 24 bases left between them. The length of the CDR3 is 18 residues. Germline loops: CDR1 SGHVS, CDR2 FNYEAQ. The CDR3 sequence: CASKGGAEEPLHTGELFF. The DNA of the CDR3 is TGTGCCAGCAAGGGGGGCGCAGAGGAACCGCTTCACACCGGGGAGCTGTTTTTT.

V is TRBV28 and J is TRBJ1-1; perhaps TRBD1 as D (5 bases). The V gene's germline CDR1 is MDHEN and CDR2 SYDVKM. The CDR3 is made up of 15 amino acids. Between the trimmed V and J ends, which lost 3 bases and 3 bases, there was a span of 14 bases. DNA for the CDR3: TGTGCCAGCAGTTTCCGCAGGGCGGGGTACACTGAAGCTTTCTTT. The encoded protein is CASSFRRAGYTEAFF.

The chain couples TRBV7-8 to TRBJ2-7, with D uncertain. The CDR3 runs 13 residues. Germline V gene data show CDR1 as SGHVS and CDR2 as FQNEAQ. V dropped 5 bases and J dropped 0 bases, with 8 bases sitting between them. CDR3 residues: CASSRELSYEQYF. The CDR3, as DNA: TGTGCCAGCAGCAGAGAGCTCTCCTACGAGCAGTACTTC. Combining the CDR3 with reference TRBV7-8 and TRBJ2-7 gives the whole variable domain GAGVSQSPRYKVAKRGQDVALRCDPISGHVSLFWYQQALGQGPEFLTYFQNEAQLDKSGLPSDRFFAERPEGSVSTLKIQRTQQEDSAVYLCASSRELSYEQYFGPGTRLTVT.

J is TRBJ2-3 and V is TRBV10-2; D call uncertain. The germline CDR1 and CDR2 sequences are WSHSY and SAAADI. There are 12 residues in the CDR3. Trimming shortened V by 4 bases and J by 4 bases, and 6 bases separated the two germline ends. The CDR3 reads CASSVGPDTQYF. The CDR3 DNA sequence: TGCGCCAGCAGTGTAGGTCCAGATACGCAGTATTTT.

The V call is TRBV13, the J call TRBJ2-1; 15 positions agree with TRBD2. The CDR3 extends over 18 amino acids. V lost 1 base to trimming and J lost 6 bases; unmatched junction nucleotides: 7. Germline CDR1 PRHDT, CDR2 FYEKMQ (reference sequence). CDR3 region: CASSLVSGLAGGINEQFF. CDR3 sequence (DNA): TGTGCCAGCAGCTTAGTGAGCGGACTAGCGGGGGGGATCAATGAGCAGTTCTTC.

The chain carries TRBV6-1 and TRBJ1-2; no firm D call. Germline V gene data show CDR1 as MNHNS and CDR2 as SASEGT. The CDR3 consists of 13 residues. V was trimmed by 2 bases and J by 8 bases, leaving 12 bases between them. As DNA, the CDR3 is TGTGCCAGCAGTGAATTCGAGTCGGGCGGCTACACCTTC. It is translated as CASSEFESGGYTF.

The chain has TRBV6-5 and TRBJ2-7; the match to TRBD2 covers 13 bases. Germline trimming cut 0 bases from V and 5 bases from J; bases unmatched to any gene: 4. The CDR3 is made up of 16 amino acids. CDR1 and CDR2 from the germline V gene are MNHEY and SVGAGI. The CDR3 DNA reads as TGTGCCAGCAGTTACTCGAGGACTAGCGGGAGCGACGAGCAGTACTTC. Protein: CASSYSRTSGSDEQYF.

The rearrangement joins TRBV6-5 to TRBJ1-2; 10 bases line up with TRBD1. J was trimmed by 4 bases and V by 0 bases; bases with no gene match: 5. Looked up from germline, CDR1 is MNHEY and CDR2 is SVGAGI. The CDR3 length is 16 residues. For the CDR3, the DNA is TGTGCCAGCAGTTACTCGCCGGGACAGGGGTTCTATGGCTACACCTTC. It translates to CASSYSPGQGFYGYTF.

J is TRBJ2-6 and V is TRBV27; D is unresolved. CDR1 and CDR2 (germline): MNHEY, SMNVEV (reference sequence). The CDR3 has 18 amino acids. Trimming took off 2 bases at V and 0 bases at J, with 14 bases between the two ends. This chain's CDR3 is CASSLRLSLGSGANVLTF. CDR3 in DNA: TGTGCCAGCAGTTTAAGGCTATCCCTCGGCTCTGGGGCCAACGTCCTGACTTTC.

This chain connects TRBV27 to TRBJ1-5; D is uncertain. CDR3 length: 16 amino acids. Germline V gene data show CDR1 as MNHEY and CDR2 as SMNVEV (reference sequence). Trimming pared 6 bases from V and 9 bases from J, leaving 24 bases between. The CDR3: CASSPGPGYRSRPQHF. Here the CDR3 DNA reads TGTGCCAGCAGCCCGGGCCCTGGGTACCGGTCTCGGCCCCAGCATTTT.

The count of this clone is one. This chain uses TRBV29-1 with TRBJ2-7; no clear D. V gave up 0 bases and J gave up 3 bases, with 9 bases separating them. The CDR3 loop spans 13 amino acids. Germline V CDR1 and CDR2: SQVTM, ANQGSEA. For the CDR3, the DNA is TGCAGCGTTGAAGATGGGCAGATCTACGAGCAGTACTTC. It yields the protein CSVEDGQIYEQYF.

V is TRBV6-1 and J is TRBJ1-1; D unresolved. Germline V gene lookup returns CDR1 MNHNS and CDR2 SASEGT. Trimming took off 7 bases at V and 0 bases at J, with 6 bases between the two ends. This CDR3 is 12 amino acids long. Written as DNA, the CDR3 is TGTGCCAGCAAGAACCTGAACACTGAAGCTTTCTTT. This gives the protein CASKNLNTEAFF.

The sample holds one count of this clone. The rearrangement uses TRBV6-6 and TRBJ1-2; no definite D call. V lost 0 bases and J 0 bases, leaving 11 bases between the germline ends. The CDR3 runs to 16 residues. Germline V lookup: CDR1 MNHNY, CDR2 SVGAGI (reference sequence). The CDR3 loop reads CASSYSSLRANYGYTF. CDR3 nucleotide sequence: TGTGCCAGCAGTTACTCGAGTCTCCGAGCTAACTATGGCTACACCTTC.

V usage is TRBV5-1 and J usage is TRBJ2-7, with TRBD2 as a possible D gene (5 bases). Germline lookup yields CDR1 SGHRS and CDR2 YFSETQ. The CDR3 consists of 16 residues. Trimming took 4 bases from V and 0 from J, leaving 17 bases between them. The CDR3 loop is CASSPVRRDPSYEQYF. CDR3 nucleotide sequence: TGCGCCAGCAGCCCCGTTAGACGGGATCCCTCCTACGAGCAGTACTTC.

The V and J genes are TRBV5-8 and TRBJ1-1, with D hard to call. The CDR3 is 13 residues long. Germline loops: CDR1 SGHTS, CDR2 YDEGEE. Trimming left V 4 bases short and J 1 base short, with 8 bases between. Here the CDR3 reads CASSPPGNTEAFF. CDR3 bases: TGTGCCAGCAGCCCTCCGGGGAACACTGAAGCTTTCTTT.

The genes are TRBV19 and TRBJ2-7, with 9 nucleotides matching TRBD2. CDR1 is LNHDA, CDR2 SQIVND, per germline (reference sequence). V trimming: 3 bases; J trimming: 2 bases; junction bases outside the gene matches: 5. The CDR3 contains 15 residues. The CDR3 DNA sequence: TGTGCCAGTAGTATCGGGCGGGAGGGAGCCTACGAGCAGTACTTC. It yields the protein CASSIGREGAYEQYF.

Turning to this clone: The same CDR3 can be traced to other DNA sequences in this sample. This rearrangement joins TRBV29-1 to TRBJ2-1, with D maybe TRBD1 (6 bases). V dropped 2 bases and J dropped 6 bases, with 8 bases sitting between them. The CDR3 spans 12 residues. Germline V gene data show CDR1 as SQVTM and CDR2 as ANQGSEA. The chain's CDR3 is CSVELGGNEQFF. In DNA, the CDR3 is TGCAGCGTTGAATTAGGGGGCAATGAGCAGTTCTTC.

About this clone itself: This sample also contains other DNA sequences that code for the same CDR3. This chain links TRBV9 with TRBJ2-3; possibly TRBD1 for D (5 bases). With 0 bases removed from V and 0 bases from J, the gap between germline ends came to 8 bases. The CDR3 has 15 residues. CDR1 is SGDLS, CDR2 YYNGEE, per germline. The CDR3 DNA is TGTGCCAGCAGCGTAGGGGCAGGGAGCACAGATACGCAGTATTTT. Protein sequence: CASSVGAGSTDTQYF.